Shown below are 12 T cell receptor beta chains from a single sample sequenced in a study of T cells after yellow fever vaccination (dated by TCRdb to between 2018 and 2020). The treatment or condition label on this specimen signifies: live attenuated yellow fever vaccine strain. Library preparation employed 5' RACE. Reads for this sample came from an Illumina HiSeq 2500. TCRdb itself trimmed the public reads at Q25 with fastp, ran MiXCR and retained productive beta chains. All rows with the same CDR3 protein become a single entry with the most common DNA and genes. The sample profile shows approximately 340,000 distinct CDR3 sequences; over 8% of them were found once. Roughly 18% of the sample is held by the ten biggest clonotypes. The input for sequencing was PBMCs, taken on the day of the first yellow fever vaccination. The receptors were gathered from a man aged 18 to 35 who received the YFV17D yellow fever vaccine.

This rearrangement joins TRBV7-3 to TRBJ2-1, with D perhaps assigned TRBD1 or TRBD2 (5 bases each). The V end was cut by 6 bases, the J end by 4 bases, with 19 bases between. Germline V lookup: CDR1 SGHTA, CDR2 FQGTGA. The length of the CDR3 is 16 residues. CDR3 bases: TGTGCCAGCAGTATTACCCCGGGACGTCAATACAATGAGCAGTTCTTC. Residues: CASSITPGRQYNEQFF.

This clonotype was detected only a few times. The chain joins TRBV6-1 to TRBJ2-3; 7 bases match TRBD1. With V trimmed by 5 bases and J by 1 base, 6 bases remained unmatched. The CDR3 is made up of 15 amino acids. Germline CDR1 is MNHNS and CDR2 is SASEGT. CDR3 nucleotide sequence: TGTGCCAGCAGTCCCCGAGGACAGGGCACAGATACGCAGTATTTT. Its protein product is CASSPRGQGTDTQYF.

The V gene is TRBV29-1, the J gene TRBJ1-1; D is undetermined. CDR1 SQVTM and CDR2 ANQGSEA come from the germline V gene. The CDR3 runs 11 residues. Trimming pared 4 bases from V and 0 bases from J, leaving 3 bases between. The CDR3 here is CSVGLNTEAFF. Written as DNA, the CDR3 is TGCAGCGTTGGACTGAACACTGAAGCTTTCTTT.

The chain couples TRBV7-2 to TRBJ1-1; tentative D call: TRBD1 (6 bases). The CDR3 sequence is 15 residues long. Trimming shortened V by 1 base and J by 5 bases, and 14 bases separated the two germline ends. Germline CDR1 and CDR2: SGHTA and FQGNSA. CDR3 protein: CASSLGGRGTTEAFF. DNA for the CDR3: TGTGCCAGCAGCTTAGGGGGGCGGGGGACGACTGAAGCTTTCTTT.

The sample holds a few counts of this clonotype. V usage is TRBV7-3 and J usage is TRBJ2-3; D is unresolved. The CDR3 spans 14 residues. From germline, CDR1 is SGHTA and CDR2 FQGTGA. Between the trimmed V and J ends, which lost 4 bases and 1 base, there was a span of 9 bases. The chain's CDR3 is CASSSHTGTDTQYF. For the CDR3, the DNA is TGTGCCAGCAGCTCGCACACGGGCACAGATACGCAGTATTTT.

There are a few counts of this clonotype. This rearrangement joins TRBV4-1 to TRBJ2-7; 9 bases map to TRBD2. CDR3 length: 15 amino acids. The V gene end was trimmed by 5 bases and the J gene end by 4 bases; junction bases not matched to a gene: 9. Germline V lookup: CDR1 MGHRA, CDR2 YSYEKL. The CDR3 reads CASSTRASGVYEQYV. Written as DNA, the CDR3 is TGCGCCAGCAGCACGCGGGCTAGCGGGGTGTACGAGCAGTACGTC.

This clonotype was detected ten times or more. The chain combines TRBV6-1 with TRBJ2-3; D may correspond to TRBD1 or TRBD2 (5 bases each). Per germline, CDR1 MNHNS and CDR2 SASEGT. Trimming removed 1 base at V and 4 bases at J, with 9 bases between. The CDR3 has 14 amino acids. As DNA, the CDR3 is TGTGCCAGCAGTGAAGTGGGGACCCCAGATACGCAGTATTTT. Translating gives CASSEVGTPDTQYF.

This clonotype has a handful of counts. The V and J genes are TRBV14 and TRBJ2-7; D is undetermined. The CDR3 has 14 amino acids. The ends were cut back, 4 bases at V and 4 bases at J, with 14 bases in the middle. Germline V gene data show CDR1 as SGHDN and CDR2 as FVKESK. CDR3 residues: CASSRRVAGYEQYV. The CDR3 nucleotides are TGTGCCAGCAGCCGTCGGGTAGCCGGATACGAGCAGTACGTC.

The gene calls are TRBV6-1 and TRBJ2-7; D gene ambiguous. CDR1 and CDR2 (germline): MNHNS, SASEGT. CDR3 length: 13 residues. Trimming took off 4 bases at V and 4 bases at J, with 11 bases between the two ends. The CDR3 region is CASSGAQKYEQYV. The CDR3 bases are TGTGCCAGCAGTGGGGCACAGAAATACGAGCAGTACGTC.

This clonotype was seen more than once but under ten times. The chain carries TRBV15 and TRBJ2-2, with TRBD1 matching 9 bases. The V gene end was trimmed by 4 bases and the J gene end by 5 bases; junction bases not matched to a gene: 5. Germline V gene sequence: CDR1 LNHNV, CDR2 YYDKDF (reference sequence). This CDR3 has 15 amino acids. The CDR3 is CATSKPGQGTGELFF. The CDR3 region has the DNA TGTGCCACCAGCAAACCGGGACAGGGAACCGGGGAGCTGTTTTTT.

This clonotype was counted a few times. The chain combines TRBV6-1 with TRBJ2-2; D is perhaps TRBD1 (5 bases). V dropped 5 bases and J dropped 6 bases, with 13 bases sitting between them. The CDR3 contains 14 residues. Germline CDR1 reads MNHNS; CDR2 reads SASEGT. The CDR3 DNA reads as TGTGCCAGCAGTCCACCAGGGTTAGCCGGGGAGCTGTTTTTT. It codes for CASSPPGLAGELFF.

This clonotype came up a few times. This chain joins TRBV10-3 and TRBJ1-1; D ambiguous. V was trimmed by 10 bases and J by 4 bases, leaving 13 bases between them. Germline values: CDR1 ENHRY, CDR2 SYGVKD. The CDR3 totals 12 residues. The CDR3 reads CANSADLTEAFF. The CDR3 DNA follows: TGTGCCAACTCGGCGGATCTCACTGAAGCTTTCTTT.